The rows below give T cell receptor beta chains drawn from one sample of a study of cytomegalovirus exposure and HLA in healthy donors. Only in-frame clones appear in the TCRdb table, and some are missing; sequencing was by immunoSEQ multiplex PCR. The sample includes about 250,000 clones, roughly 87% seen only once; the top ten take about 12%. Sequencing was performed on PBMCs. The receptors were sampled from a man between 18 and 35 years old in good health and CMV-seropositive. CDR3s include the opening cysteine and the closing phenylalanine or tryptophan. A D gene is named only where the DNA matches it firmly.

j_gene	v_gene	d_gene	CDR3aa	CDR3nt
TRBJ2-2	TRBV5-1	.	CASSLVGGYAGELFF	TGCGCCAGCAGCTTGGTTGGGGGATACGCCGGGGAGCTGTTTTTT
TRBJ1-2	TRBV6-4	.	CASSDFTGGPNYGYTF	TGTGCCAGCAGTGATTTCACCGGGGGCCCTAACTATGGCTACACCTTC
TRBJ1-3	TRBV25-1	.	CASSDSGSSGNTIYF	TGTGCCAGCAGTGATTCAGGGTCCTCTGGAAACACCATATATTTT
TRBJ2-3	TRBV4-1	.	CASSGRQGLTDTQYF	TGCGCCAGCAGCGGACGGCAGGGACTCACAGATACGCAGTATTTT
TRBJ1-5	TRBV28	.	CASSLSSAGNQPQHF	TGTGCCAGCAGTTTAAGTAGCGCGGGCAATCAGCCCCAGCATTTT
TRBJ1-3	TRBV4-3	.	CASSQDTSSGNTIYF	TGCGCCAGCAGCCAAGACACCAGCTCTGGAAACACCATATATTTT
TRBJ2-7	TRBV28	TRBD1	CASSPNPGQNYEQYF	TGTGCCAGCAGTCCGAACCCGGGACAGAACTACGAGCAGTACTTC
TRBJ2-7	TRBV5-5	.	CASSFDVRGFNYEQYF	TGTGCCAGCAGCTTTGACGTCAGGGGATTCAACTACGAGCAGTACTTC
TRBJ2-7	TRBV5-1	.	CASSLNGMSSYEQYF	TGCGCCAGCAGCTTGAACGGTATGAGCTCCTACGAGCAGTACTTC
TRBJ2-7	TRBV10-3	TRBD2	CAISESWTSGRITYEQYF	TGTGCCATCAGTGAGTCTTGGACTAGCGGGAGAATCACCTACGAGCAGTACTTC